This T cell receptor beta chain was recorded in a study of cytomegalovirus exposure and HLA in healthy donors. This PCR relied on a set of 60 Vbeta primers and 13 Jbeta primers. TCRdb's table, derived via immunoSEQ multiplex PCR, lists solely in-frame clones and lacks some. This repertoire includes tens of thousands of clones. CDR1 SNHLY and CDR2 FYNNEI come from the germline V gene. Trimming removed 6 bases from V and 2 bases from J; junction bases left unmatched: 8. The CDR3 is 15 residues long. The sample comprised PBMCs. The clonotype comes from a man aged 50-59 years in good health and CMV-seropositive. This chain uses TRBV2 with TRBJ2-3, with TRBD2 identical over 7 bases. CDR3 loop: CASSPPTSLTDTQYF. CDR3 in DNA: TGTGCCAGCAGCCCTCCGACTAGCCTCACAGATACGCAGTATTTT.